This T cell receptor (beta chain) is from a study of technical replicates of blood from a few donors. The CDR3 sequence is 15 residues long. Germline lookup yields CDR1 SEHNR and CDR2 FQNEAQ (reference sequence). V was pared by 1 base and J by 2 bases, with 10 bases between. TCRdb's table, derived via immunoSEQ multiplex PCR, lists solely in-frame clones and lacks some. The sample records tens of thousands of clones, 90% being singletons. Sequenced material: PBMCs. This sequence joins TRBV7-9 and TRBJ2-3; D may be TRBD1 (6 bases). The receptor was derived from a human donor in good health. Some clones in this sample may be carry-over from other donors' samples. The CDR3 reads CASSLGGTHTDTQYF. The CDR3 bases are TGTGCCAGCAGCTTAGGTGGGACACACACAGATACGCAGTATTTT.